This T cell receptor (beta chain) was identified during a study of blood T cells in healthy people across ages. General study points: It was the long-lived donors that had more naive CD4+ cells and higher diversity than aged donors.

Isolation recovered at least 6.5 million PBMCs from every sample. The CDR3 totals 14 residues. Germline CDR1 reads SEHNR; CDR2 reads FQNEAQ (reference sequence). This clonotype came up a few times. Its antigen remains unidentified. Primed by a sample-barcoded 5' primer and a J-beta primer mix, a second PCR proceeded for 7 to 11 cycles. TCRdb analysed the 5' RACE reads with MiXCR anew, one entry per CDR3 protein. Of about 540,000 distinct CDR3 sequences in the sample, less than 25% were seen once. These sequences were also reported in another study, on T cells of mothers and their children.

The receptor comes from a boy between 10 and 17 years old in good health. The sequencing sample was made of blood. V gene TRBV7-9 combines with J gene TRBJ2-5; D might be TRBD2 (7 bases). The DNA end is more similar to TRBJ2-1, so the J call may be wrong. CDR3 coding DNA: TGTGCCAGCAGCTTACGGGGGGCTGACAATGAGCAGTTCTTC. Protein product: CASSLRGADNEQFF.